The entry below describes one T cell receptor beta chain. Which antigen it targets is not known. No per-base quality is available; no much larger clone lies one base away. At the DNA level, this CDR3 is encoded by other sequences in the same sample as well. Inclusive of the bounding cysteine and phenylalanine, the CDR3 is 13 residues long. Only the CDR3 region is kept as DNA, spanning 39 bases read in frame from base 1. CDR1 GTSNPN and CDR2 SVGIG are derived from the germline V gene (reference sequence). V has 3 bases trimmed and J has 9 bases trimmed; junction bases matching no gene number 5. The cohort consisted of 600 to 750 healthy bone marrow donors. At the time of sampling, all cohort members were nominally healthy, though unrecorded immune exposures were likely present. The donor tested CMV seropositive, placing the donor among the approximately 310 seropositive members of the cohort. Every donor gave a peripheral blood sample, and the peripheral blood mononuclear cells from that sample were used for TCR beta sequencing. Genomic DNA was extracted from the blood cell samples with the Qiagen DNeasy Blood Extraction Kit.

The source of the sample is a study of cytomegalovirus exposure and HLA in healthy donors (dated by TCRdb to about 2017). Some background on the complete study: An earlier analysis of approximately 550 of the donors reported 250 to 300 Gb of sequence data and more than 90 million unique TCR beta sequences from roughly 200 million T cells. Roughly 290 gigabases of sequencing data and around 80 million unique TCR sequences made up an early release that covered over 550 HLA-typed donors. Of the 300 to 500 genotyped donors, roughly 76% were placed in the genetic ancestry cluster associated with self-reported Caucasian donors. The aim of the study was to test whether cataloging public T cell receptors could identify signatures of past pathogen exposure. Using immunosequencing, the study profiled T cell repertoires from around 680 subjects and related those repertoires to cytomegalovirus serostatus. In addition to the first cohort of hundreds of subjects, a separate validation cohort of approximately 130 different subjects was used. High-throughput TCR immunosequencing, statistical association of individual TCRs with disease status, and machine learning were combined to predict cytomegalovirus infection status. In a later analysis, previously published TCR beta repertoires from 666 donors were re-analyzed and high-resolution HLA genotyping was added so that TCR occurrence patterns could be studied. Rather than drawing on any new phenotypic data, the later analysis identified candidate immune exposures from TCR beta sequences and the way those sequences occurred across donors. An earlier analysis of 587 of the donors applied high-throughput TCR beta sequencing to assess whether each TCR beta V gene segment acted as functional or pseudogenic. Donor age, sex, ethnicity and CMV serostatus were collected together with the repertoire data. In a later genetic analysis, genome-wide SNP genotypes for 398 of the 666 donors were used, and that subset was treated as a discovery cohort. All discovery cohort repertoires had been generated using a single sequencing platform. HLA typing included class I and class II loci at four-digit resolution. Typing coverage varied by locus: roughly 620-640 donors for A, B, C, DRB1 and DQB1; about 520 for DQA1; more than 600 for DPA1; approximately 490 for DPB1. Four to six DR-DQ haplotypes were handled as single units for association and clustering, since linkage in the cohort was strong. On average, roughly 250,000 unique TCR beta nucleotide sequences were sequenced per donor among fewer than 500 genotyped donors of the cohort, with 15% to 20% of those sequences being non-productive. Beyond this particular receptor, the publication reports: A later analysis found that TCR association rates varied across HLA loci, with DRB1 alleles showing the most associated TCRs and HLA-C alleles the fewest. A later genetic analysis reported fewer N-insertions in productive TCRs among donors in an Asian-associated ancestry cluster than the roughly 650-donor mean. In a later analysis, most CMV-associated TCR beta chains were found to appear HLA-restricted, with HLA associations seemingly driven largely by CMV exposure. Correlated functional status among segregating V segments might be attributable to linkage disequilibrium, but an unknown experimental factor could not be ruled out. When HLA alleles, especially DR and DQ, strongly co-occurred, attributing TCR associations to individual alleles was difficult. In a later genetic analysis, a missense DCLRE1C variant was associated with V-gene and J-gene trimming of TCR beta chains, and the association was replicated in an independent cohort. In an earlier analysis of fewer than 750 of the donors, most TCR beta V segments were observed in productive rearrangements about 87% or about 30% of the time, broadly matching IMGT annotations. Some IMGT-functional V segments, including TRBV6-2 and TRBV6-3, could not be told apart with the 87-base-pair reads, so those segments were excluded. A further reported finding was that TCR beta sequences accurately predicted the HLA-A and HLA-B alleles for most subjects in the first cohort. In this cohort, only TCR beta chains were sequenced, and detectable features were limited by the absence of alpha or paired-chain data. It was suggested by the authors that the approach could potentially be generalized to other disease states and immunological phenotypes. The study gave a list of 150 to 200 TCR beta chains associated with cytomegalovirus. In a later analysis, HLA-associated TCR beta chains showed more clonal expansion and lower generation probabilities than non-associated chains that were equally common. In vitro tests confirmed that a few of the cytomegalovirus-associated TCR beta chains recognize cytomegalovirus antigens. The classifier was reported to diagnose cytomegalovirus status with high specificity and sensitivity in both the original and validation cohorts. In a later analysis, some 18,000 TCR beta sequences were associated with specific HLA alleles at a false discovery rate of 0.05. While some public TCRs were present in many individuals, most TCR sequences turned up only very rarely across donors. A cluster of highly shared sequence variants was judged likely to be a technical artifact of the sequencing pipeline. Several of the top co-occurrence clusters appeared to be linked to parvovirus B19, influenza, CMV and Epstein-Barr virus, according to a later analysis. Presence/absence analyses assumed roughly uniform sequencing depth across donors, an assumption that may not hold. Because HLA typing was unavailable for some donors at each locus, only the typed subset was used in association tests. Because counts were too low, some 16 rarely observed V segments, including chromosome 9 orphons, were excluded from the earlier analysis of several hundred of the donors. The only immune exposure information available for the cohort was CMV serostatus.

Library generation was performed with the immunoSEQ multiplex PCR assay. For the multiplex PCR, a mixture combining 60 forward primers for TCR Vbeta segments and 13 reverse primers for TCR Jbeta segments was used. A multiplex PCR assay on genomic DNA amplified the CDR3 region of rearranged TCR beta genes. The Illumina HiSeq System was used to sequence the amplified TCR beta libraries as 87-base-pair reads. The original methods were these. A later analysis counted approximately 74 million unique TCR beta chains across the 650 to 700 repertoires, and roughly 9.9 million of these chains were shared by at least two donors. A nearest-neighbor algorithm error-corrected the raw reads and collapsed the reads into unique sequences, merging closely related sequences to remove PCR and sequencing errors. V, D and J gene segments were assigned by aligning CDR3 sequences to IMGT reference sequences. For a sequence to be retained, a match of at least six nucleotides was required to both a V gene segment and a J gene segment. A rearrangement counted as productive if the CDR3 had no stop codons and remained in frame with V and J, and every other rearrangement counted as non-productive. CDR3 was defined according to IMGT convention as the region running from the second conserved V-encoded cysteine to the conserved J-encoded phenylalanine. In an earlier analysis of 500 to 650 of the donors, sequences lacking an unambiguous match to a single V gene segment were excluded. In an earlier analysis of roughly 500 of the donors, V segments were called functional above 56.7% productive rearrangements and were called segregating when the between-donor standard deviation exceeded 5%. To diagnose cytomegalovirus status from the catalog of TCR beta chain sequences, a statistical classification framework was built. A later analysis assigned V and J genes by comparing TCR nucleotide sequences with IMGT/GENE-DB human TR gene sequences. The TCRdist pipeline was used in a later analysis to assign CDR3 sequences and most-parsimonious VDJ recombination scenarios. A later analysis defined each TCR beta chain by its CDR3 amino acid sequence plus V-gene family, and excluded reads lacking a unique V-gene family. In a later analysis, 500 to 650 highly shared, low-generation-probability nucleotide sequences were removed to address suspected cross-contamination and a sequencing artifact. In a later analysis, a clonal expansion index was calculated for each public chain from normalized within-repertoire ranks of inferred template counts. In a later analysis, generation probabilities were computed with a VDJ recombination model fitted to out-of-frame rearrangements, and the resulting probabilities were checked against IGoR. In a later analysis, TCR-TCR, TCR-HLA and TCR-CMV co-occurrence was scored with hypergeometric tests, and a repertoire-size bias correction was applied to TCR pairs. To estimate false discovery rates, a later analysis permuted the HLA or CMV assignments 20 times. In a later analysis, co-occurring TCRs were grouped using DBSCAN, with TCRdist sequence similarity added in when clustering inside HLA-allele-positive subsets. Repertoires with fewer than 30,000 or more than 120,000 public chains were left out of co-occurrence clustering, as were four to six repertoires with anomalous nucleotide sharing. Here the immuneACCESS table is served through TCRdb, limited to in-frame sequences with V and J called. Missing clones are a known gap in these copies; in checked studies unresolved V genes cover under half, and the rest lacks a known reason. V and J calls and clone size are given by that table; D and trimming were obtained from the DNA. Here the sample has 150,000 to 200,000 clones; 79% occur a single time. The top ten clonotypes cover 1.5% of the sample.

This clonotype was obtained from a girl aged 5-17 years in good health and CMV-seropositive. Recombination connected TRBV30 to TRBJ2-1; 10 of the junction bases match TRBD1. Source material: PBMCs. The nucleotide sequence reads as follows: TGTGCCTGGAGGACAGGGGGCGCGTCTGAGCAGTTCTTC. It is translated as CAWRTGGASEQFF.